Sequencing of this TCR beta chain was carried out in a study of T cells after somatic rescue of genetic block. Only one count was recorded for this clone. Clones were read by immunoSEQ multiplex PCR, and TCRdb kept only the in-frame ones, dropping some. The data show around 67,000 clones, 92% seen once. The sequenced sample consisted of peripheral blood mononuclear cells (PBMCs). The clonotype was recovered from a man aged 40-50 years.

The CDR3 here is CASRIEGNQPQHF. The CDR3 nucleotides are TGTGCCAGTCGAATCGAGGGGAATCAGCCCCAGCATTTT. V usage is TRBV19 and J usage is TRBJ1-5; D is possibly TRBD1 (5 bases). Germline assignment: CDR1 LNHDA and CDR2 SQIVND (reference sequence). The CDR3 consists of 13 residues. V was pared by 8 bases and J by 4 bases, with 12 bases between.